One and the same sample provided the 23 T cell receptor beta chains below, sequenced in a study of PD-L1 blockade in urothelial cancer. Time point defined: pretreatment peripheral blood. Profiling relied on immunoSEQ multiplex PCR, and the TCRdb table lists in-frame clones only, not all of them. This sample carries 98,000 or so clones, around 90% of them seen once, and the ten largest clones take approximately 1.5%. The sample here was PBMCs, taken around atezolizumab (anti-PD-L1) treatment. The receptors derive from a man in his 60s with urothelial cancer.

The gene calls are TRBV10-2 and TRBJ2-1; a possible D gene is TRBD2 (6 bases). Germline lookup yields CDR1 WSHSY and CDR2 SAAADI. V was shortened by 6 bases and J by 8 bases, with 17 bases between the two germline ends. This CDR3 is 14 amino acids long. Here the CDR3 reads CASRKFAGTHEQFF. CDR3 sequence (DNA): TGCGCCAGCAGAAAGTTTGCGGGGACCCATGAGCAGTTCTTC.

The chain joins TRBV7-8 to TRBJ1-2; D may be TRBD1 (6 bases). The CDR3 spans 15 residues. V dropped 5 bases and J dropped 3 bases, with 16 bases sitting between them. Germline V gene data show CDR1 as SGHVS and CDR2 as FQNEAQ. Here the CDR3 DNA reads TGTGCCAGCAGCATGGGACACGGGGCATACTATGGCTACACCTTC. It translates to CASSMGHGAYYGYTF.

This clone was found a few times. CDR3 bases: TGTGCCAGCAGCTTGCGGGAGTGGTCCTACGAGCAGTACTTC. It is translated as CASSLREWSYEQYF. The chain uses TRBV11-2 and TRBJ2-7, with 7 positions matching TRBD2. CDR1 is SGHAT, CDR2 FQNNGV, per germline. CDR3 length equals 14 residues. J gave up 1 base and V 3 bases, and 3 bases lay outside the gene matches. The full variable domain, completed using reference TRBV11-2 and TRBJ2-7, is EAGVAQSPRYKIIEKRQSVAFWCNPISGHATLYWYQQILGQGPKLLIQFQNNGVVDDSQLPKDRFSAERLKGVDSTLKIQPAKLEDSAVYLCASSLREWSYEQYFGPGTRLTVT.

V and J are TRBV11-3 and TRBJ2-1, with D possibly being TRBD1 (5 bases). V lost 1 base and J 4 bases, leaving 8 bases between the germline ends. CDR1 is SGHNT and CDR2 is YENEEA in the germline V gene. This CDR3 region has 14 residues. This CDR3 is CASSLAGQYNEQFF. In DNA form, the CDR3 reads TGTGCCAGCAGCTTAGCTGGACAATACAATGAGCAGTTCTTC.

This chain connects TRBV5-1 to TRBJ2-3, with a weak D call TRBD1 (5 bases). The V end lost 0 bases, the J end lost 4 bases, and 12 bases lay between the germline ends. This CDR3 region has 15 residues. CDR1 SGHRS and CDR2 YFSETQ come from the germline V gene. CDR3 in DNA: TGCGCCAGCAGCTTGGAGGGGTATTTCTCAGATACGCAGTATTTT. Protein product: CASSLEGYFSDTQYF.

The chain combines TRBV5-4 with TRBJ2-7; 12 nucleotides agree with TRBD2. Germline V lookup: CDR1 SGHNT, CDR2 YYREEE (reference sequence). V dropped 4 bases and J dropped 1; count of bases not matched to a gene: 9. The CDR3 is 17 amino acids. CDR3 nucleotide sequence: TGTGCCAGCAGCCCGGGGGGACTAGCGGGCATTTCCTACGAGCAGTACTTC. As protein: CASSPGGLAGISYEQYF.

This clone was seen only a few times. The DNA of the CDR3 is TGTGCCAGCAGCTTTGGGGACAGAAGCGGAAAACTGTTTTTT. This sequence encodes CASSFGDRSGKLFF. V gene TRBV7-9 combines with J gene TRBJ1-4, with 7 bases lining up with TRBD1. The V segment lost 3 bases and the J segment 10 bases; nucleotides outside the gene matches: 8. CDR1 is SEHNR, CDR2 FQNEAQ, per germline (reference sequence). CDR3 size: 14 residues.

The chain combines TRBV5-4 with TRBJ2-1, with 9 bases lining up with TRBD2. The CDR3 contains 16 residues. Germline V lookup: CDR1 SGHNT, CDR2 YYREEE (reference sequence). With V trimmed by 0 bases and J by 6 bases, 7 bases remained unmatched. The CDR3, as DNA: TGTGCCAGCAGCTTGGGAGGTAGCGGGGGATTCAATGAGCAGTTCTTC. This codes for CASSLGGSGGFNEQFF.

The chain links TRBV30 to TRBJ2-7; 7 nucleotides agree with TRBD2. From germline, CDR1 is GTSNPN and CDR2 SVGIG (reference sequence). Trimming cost V 3 bases and J 7 bases; bases outside gene matches: 9. This CDR3 comprises 13 residues. The CDR3, as DNA: TGTGCCTGGAGGTTAGCGGGTGCCCGTGAGCAGTACTTC. It yields the protein CAWRLAGAREQYF.

V gene TRBV18 combines with J gene TRBJ2-5; the D gene is possibly TRBD1 (5 bases). Trimming shortened V by 6 bases and J by 5 bases, and 16 bases separated the two germline ends. Germline CDR1 reads KGHSH; CDR2 reads LQKENI. This CDR3 region has 14 residues. The chain's CDR3 is CASSQGAQRETQYF. In nucleotides, the CDR3 is TGTGCCAGCTCTCAAGGGGCCCAACGGGAGACCCAGTACTTC.

This chain links TRBV7-9 with TRBJ2-7; TRBD1 might be the D (6 bases). Per the germline V gene, CDR1 is SEHNR and CDR2 is FQNEAQ (reference sequence). CDR3 length equals 14 residues. V was clipped by 5 bases and J by 6 bases, with 17 bases between them. The CDR3 nucleotides read TGTGCCAGCAGCCGCGGACAGAATCGGCGCGAGCAGTACTTC. Its protein product is CASSRGQNRREQYF.

The J gene is TRBJ2-1, the V gene TRBV4-1; TRBD2 matches at 7 bases. Unmatched junction bases numbered 16, after V lost 4 bases and J lost 7 bases. Germline V gene lookup returns CDR1 MGHRA and CDR2 YSYEKL. This CDR3 region has 17 residues. CDR3 region: CASSRAGLAVLGNEQFF. The DNA for the CDR3 is TGCGCCAGCAGCCGGGCGGGGCTAGCGGTCTTGGGAAATGAGCAGTTCTTC.

The V and J genes are TRBV27 and TRBJ2-7; a possible D gene is TRBD1 (5 bases). CDR1 and CDR2 (germline): MNHEY, SMNVEV (reference sequence). The CDR3 has 14 residues. V was shortened by 8 bases and J by 4 bases, with 18 bases between the two germline ends. CDR3 nucleotide sequence: TGTGCCAGCTTCGGGCTGGGCAGGGAATACGAGCAGTACTTC. Amino acid sequence: CASFGLGREYEQYF.

The J gene is TRBJ2-5, the V gene TRBV15; the match to TRBD1 covers 8 bases. CDR1 is LNHNV and CDR2 is YYDKDF in the germline V gene (reference sequence). The CDR3 loop spans 15 amino acids. The junction had 5 bases not matched to a gene; V was cut back by 0 bases and J by 5 bases. CDR3 in amino acids: CATSRDPYRGETQYF. CDR3 DNA: TGTGCCACCAGCAGAGATCCGTACAGGGGGGAGACCCAGTACTTC.

V usage is TRBV27 and J usage is TRBJ2-2; tentatively, D is TRBD2 (5 bases). Trimming left V 5 bases short and J 5 bases short, with 9 bases between. The germline gives CDR1 MNHEY, CDR2 SMNVEV (reference sequence). The CDR3 covers 13 residues. CDR3 nucleotides: TGTGCCAGCAGTATCCCGGGGACCGGGGAGCTGTTTTTT. Translation: CASSIPGTGELFF.

The V and J genes are TRBV4-1 and TRBJ2-3; unclear D gene. The CDR3 contains 14 residues. Trimming stripped 2 bases from V and 0 bases from J, with 6 bases between. Germline V gene sequence: CDR1 MGHRA, CDR2 YSYEKL. DNA for the CDR3: TGCGCCAGCAGCCAACCCGGGAGCACAGATACGCAGTATTTT. Amino acids: CASSQPGSTDTQYF.

V and J are TRBV19 and TRBJ2-1; TRBD1 is a possible D gene (6 bases). Germline assignment: CDR1 LNHDA and CDR2 SQIVND (reference sequence). V was shortened by 5 bases and J by 6 bases, with 11 bases between the two germline ends. The CDR3 covers 13 residues. This CDR3 reads CASSSTGLNEQFF. The CDR3 DNA sequence: TGTGCCAGTAGTTCTACAGGGCTCAATGAGCAGTTCTTC. The variable domain in full, completed from reference TRBV19 and TRBJ2-1, reads DGGITQSPKYLFRKEGQNVTLSCEQNLNHDAMYWYRQDPGQGLRLIYYSQIVNDFQKGDIAEGYSVSREKKESFPLTVTSAQKNPTAFYLCASSSTGLNEQFFGPGTRLTVL.

The genes are TRBV12-5 and TRBJ2-5; D gene ambiguous. V gave up 4 bases and J gave up 5 bases, with 11 bases separating them. The CDR3 length is 13 residues. Germline loops: CDR1 LGHNT, CDR2 FRNRAP. The CDR3 reads CASGYSGSETQYF. Written as DNA, the CDR3 is TGTGCTAGTGGTTATTCGGGTTCGGAGACCCAGTACTTC.

The chain joins TRBV5-1 to TRBJ2-7; 9 bases map to TRBD2. The CDR3 has 16 amino acids. V shed 4 bases and J 3 bases; nucleotides not matched to a gene: 11. Germline CDR1 and CDR2: SGHRS and YFSETQ. CDR3 in amino acids: CASSLGGAGGGYEQYF. In nucleotides, the CDR3 is TGCGCCAGCAGCCTGGGCGGTGCGGGAGGGGGCTACGAGCAGTACTTC.

This rearrangement joins TRBV5-6 to TRBJ1-6; D may be TRBD1 (6 bases). CDR3 size: 15 residues. Germline CDR1 is SGHDT and CDR2 is YYEEEE. Trimming removed 4 bases at V and 10 bases at J, with 18 bases between. The DNA for the CDR3 is TGTGCCAGCAGCGGCGGCAGGGGCCGGGAATCACCCCTCCACTTT. It is translated as CASSGGRGRESPLHF.

J is TRBJ2-3 and V is TRBV7-2, with TRBD2 matching over 7 bases. With 5 bases clipped from V and 7 bases from J, the junction kept 12 bases outside the gene matches. Looked up from germline, CDR1 is SGHTA and CDR2 is FQGNSA. This CDR3 is 15 amino acids long. The CDR3 spells CASSPPSGSWNTQYF. The CDR3 bases are TGTGCCAGCAGCCCCCCTAGCGGTTCCTGGAATACGCAGTATTTT.

V and J are TRBV7-6 and TRBJ2-6, with D unresolved. Germline V gives CDR1 SGHVS, CDR2 FNYEAQ. The CDR3 loop spans 17 amino acids. V dropped 0 bases and J dropped 0 bases, with 9 bases sitting between them. The CDR3 reads CASSLAVGNSGANVLTF. In DNA form, the CDR3 reads TGTGCCAGCAGCTTAGCGGTCGGTAACTCTGGGGCCAACGTCCTGACTTTC.

The chain joins TRBV5-6 to TRBJ2-1, with 10 bases aligning to TRBD1. V shed 7 bases and J 8 bases; nucleotides not matched to a gene: 15. From germline, CDR1 is SGHDT and CDR2 YYEEEE. The length of the CDR3 is 16 residues. CDR3 sequence (DNA): TGTGCCAGCGCTCCTGCGGCTTATGGGACAGGGGATGAGCAGTTCTTC. Residues: CASAPAAYGTGDEQFF.